Listed below are T cell receptor beta chains from one sample, sequenced in a study of untreated major depressive disorder. Data came from immunoSEQ multiplex PCR; TCRdb stores just in-frame clones and leaves some out. The sample records tens of thousands of clones, about 89% being singletons. The sample consisted of CD4+ T cells from PBMCs. These receptor sequences come from a woman in her 30s in good health. CDR3s include the opening cysteine and the closing phenylalanine or tryptophan. Fields, in order: clone size, D gene, V gene, J gene, CDR3 protein, CDR3 DNA. The D gene is left open where the match is weak. Size tells how often a clone was seen (once, few, many) or the class of an expanded clone, and some rows leave it out.

>.|TRBD1|TRBV30|TRBJ2-7
CAWLKNRGGDHEQYF
TGTGCCTGGCTCAAAAACAGGGGTGGGGACCACGAGCAGTACTTC
>.|TRBD1|TRBV9|TRBJ2-2
CASSVMGQGRAGELFF
TGTGCCAGCAGCGTAATGGGACAGGGTCGGGCCGGGGAGCTGTTTTTT
>.|.|TRBV19|TRBJ2-3
CASTIDGTDTQYF
TGTGCCAGTACCATAGATGGGACAGATACGCAGTATTTT
>.|.|TRBV27|TRBJ2-3
CASSWQTSTDTQYF
TGTGCCAGCAGTTGGCAGACGAGCACAGATACGCAGTATTTT
>.|TRBD1|TRBV6-4|TRBJ1-2
CASSPTGSGYGYTF
TGTGCCAGCAGTCCGACAGGGAGTGGGTACGGCTACACCTTC
>few|.|TRBV11-3|TRBJ2-1
CASSLEGGNNEQFF
TGTGCCAGCAGCTTAGAGGGCGGAAACAATGAGCAGTTCTTC
>.|TRBD1|TRBV7-2|TRBJ2-5
CASRPTGVTMGETQYF
TGTGCCAGCAGGCCCACAGGGGTTACTATGGGGGAGACCCAGTACTTC
>.|.|TRBV6-6|TRBJ2-7
CASSTVVYEQYF
TGTGCCAGCAGCACGGTGGTGTACGAGCAGTACTTC
>medium-sized|.|TRBV5-1|TRBJ2-5
CASSLGQGGGETQYF
TGCGCCAGCAGCTTGGGGCAGGGAGGCGGAGAGACCCAGTACTTC
>.|.|TRBV30|TRBJ2-3
CAWSVGGDTDTQYF
TGTGCCTGGAGTGTTGGAGGAGACACAGATACGCAGTATTTT
>.|.|TRBV5-4|TRBJ2-5
CASSLGNPGAQETQYF
TGTGCCAGCAGCTTAGGGAACCCGGGGGCCCAAGAGACCCAGTACTTC
>.|TRBD1|TRBV7-9|TRBJ1-6
CASSLQGGPLHF
TGTGCCAGCAGCTTACAGGGGGGACCCCTCCACTTT
>.|.|TRBV27|TRBJ1-5
CASSTGNQPQHF
TGTGCCAGCAGTACAGGGAATCAGCCCCAGCATTTT
>.|.|TRBV10-2|TRBJ1-5
CASTHDGSMQPQHF
TGCGCCAGCACACATGACGGTTCTATGCAGCCCCAGCATTTT
>.|.|TRBV29-1|TRBJ1-2
CSVGRSGLSTGGYTF
TGCAGCGTCGGACGTAGCGGTCTCTCTACTGGTGGCTACACCTTC
>.|.|TRBV9|TRBJ1-5
CASSGGQSNQPQHF
TGTGCCAGCAGCGGAGGACAGAGCAATCAGCCCCAGCATTTT
>.|.|TRBV30|TRBJ1-1
CAWSNRNPTTEAFF
TGTGCCTGGAGTAACAGGAACCCTACCACTGAAGCTTTCTTT
>.|TRBD2|TRBV27|TRBJ2-3
CASTPSRAGGLTDTQYF
TGTGCCAGCACTCCCAGCAGAGCGGGGGGGTTAACAGATACGCAGTATTTT
>.|.|TRBV15|TRBJ2-2
CATSRDLTNTGELFF
TGTGCCACCAGCAGAGATCTCACGAACACCGGGGAGCTGTTTTTT
>.|TRBD2|TRBV20-1|TRBJ2-5
CSEERGETQYF
TGCAGTGAGGAGCGGGGAGAGACCCAGTACTTC
>.|.|TRBV11-3|TRBJ1-6
CASSLMNGGNSPLHF
TGTGCCAGCAGCTTAATGAACGGGGGTAATTCACCCCTCCACTTT
>.|.|TRBV28|TRBJ2-7
CASSFRNFHEQYF
TGTGCCAGCAGTTTTAGGAACTTTCACGAGCAGTACTTC
>.|.|TRBV18|TRBJ2-5
CASSPGASLETQYF
TGTGCCAGCTCCCCCGGGGCTAGCCTAGAGACCCAGTACTTC
>few|.|TRBV30|TRBJ1-6
CAWGRSSYNSPLHF
TGTGCCTGGGGACGGAGCTCCTATAATTCACCCCTCCACTTT
>.|.|TRBV7-9|TRBJ2-5
CASSLGLSGTQYF
TGTGCCAGCAGCTTAGGCTTGTCGGGGACCCAGTACTTC
>.|.|TRBV7-7|TRBJ2-1
CASSLLLGNEQFF
TGTGCCAGCAGCTTACTACTTGGCAATGAGCAGTTCTTC
>.|.|TRBV5-1|TRBJ2-5
CASSPSVSQETQYF
TGCGCCAGCAGCCCGAGCGTCTCCCAAGAGACCCAGTACTTC
>.|.|TRBV2|TRBJ2-3
CASTLQTRTYTDTQYF
TGTGCCAGCACCCTTCAGACTAGGACTTACACAGATACGCAGTATTTT
>.|TRBD2|TRBV30|TRBJ2-5
CAWSRLAGGFRSQETQYF
TGTGCCTGGAGTCGCCTAGCGGGGGGATTTCGCTCCCAAGAGACCCAGTACTTC
>.|TRBD1|TRBV5-1|TRBJ2-3
CASSLVLGQGGSF
TGCGCCAGCAGCTTGGTCCTTGGACAGGGTGGGAGTTTT
>.|TRBD1|TRBV18|TRBJ1-4
CASSPRDSRGEKLFF
TGTGCCAGCTCACCGCGGGACAGCCGAGGTGAAAAACTGTTTTTT
>medium-sized|TRBD2|TRBV9|TRBJ2-3
CASSGMGLAGDTQYF
TGTGCCAGCAGCGGTATGGGACTAGCGGGAGATACGCAGTATTTT
>.|TRBD1|TRBV6-4|TRBJ2-1
CASSRDWDSEQFF
TGTGCCAGCAGTCGGGATTGGGACAGTGAGCAGTTCTTC
>.|.|TRBV28|TRBJ1-5
CASNWFSGNQPQHF
TGTGCCAGCAATTGGTTTTCCGGCAATCAGCCCCAGCATTTT
>.|TRBD1|TRBV5-1|TRBJ1-1
CASSLWTGGSEAFF
TGCGCCAGCAGCCTATGGACAGGGGGCTCTGAAGCTTTCTTT
>.|.|TRBV6-5|TRBJ1-3
CASSYRGTGNTIYF
TGTGCCAGCAGTTACCGGGGTACTGGAAACACCATATATTTT
>.|.|TRBV7-9|TRBJ1-1
CASSLTSAEAFF
TGTGCCAGCAGCTTAACGTCGGCTGAAGCTTTCTTT
>.|.|TRBV4-2|TRBJ2-7
CASSQDLGAAYEQYF
TGTGCCAGCAGCCAAGATCTTGGAGCTGCCTACGAGCAGTACTTC
>.|TRBD1|TRBV7-9|TRBJ1-1
CASSLGGGRNTEAFF
TGTGCCAGCAGCTTAGGAGGGGGCAGGAACACTGAAGCTTTCTTT
>.|.|TRBV28|TRBJ1-2
CASSSVVIARGGYTF
TGTGCCAGCAGTTCAGTGGTTATCGCCAGGGGCGGCTACACCTTC
>.|TRBD1|TRBV10-3|TRBJ2-2
CAISEQDRGLGELFF
TGTGCCATCAGTGAGCAGGACAGGGGGCTAGGGGAGCTGTTTTTT
>.|TRBD1|TRBV28|TRBJ1-2
CASSSQSTGGYGYTF
TGTGCCAGCAGTTCTCAATCTACAGGGGGCTATGGCTACACCTTC
>.|TRBD2|TRBV5-6|TRBJ2-3
CASSPVAGGTDTQYF
TGTGCCAGCAGCCCGGTAGCGGGAGGCACAGATACGCAGTATTTT
>.|.|TRBV2|TRBJ1-4
CASGDGLTGNEKLFF
TGTGCCAGCGGCGACGGCCTTACAGGGAACGAAAAACTGTTTTTT
>once|.|TRBV5-4|TRBJ1-1
CASSGQGGAEAFF
TGTGCCAGCAGCGGGCAGGGAGGGGCTGAAGCTTTCTTT
>.|.|TRBV19|TRBJ1-1
CATSPGRKTEAFF
TGTGCCACCTCCCCGGGACGGAAAACTGAAGCTTTCTTT
>.|.|TRBV18|TRBJ1-2
CASSPPSGNGYGYTF
TGTGCCAGCTCACCACCGTCGGGGAACGGCTATGGCTACACCTTC
>once|TRBD1|TRBV20-1|TRBJ1-2
CSAGQGGYTF
TGCAGTGCCGGACAGGGGGGCTACACCTTC
>.|.|TRBV6-1|TRBJ1-2
CASSVQANYGYTF
TGTGCCAGCAGTGTACAGGCTAACTATGGCTACACCTTC
>.|TRBD1|TRBV5-6|TRBJ1-3
CASSPDRAGNTIYF
TGTGCCAGCAGCCCGGACAGGGCGGGAAACACCATATATTTT
>.|.|TRBV6-5|TRBJ1-2
CASSYSDNYGYTF
TGTGCCAGCAGCTATTCAGATAACTATGGCTACACCTTC
>.|TRBD2|TRBV5-1|TRBJ2-3
CASSLWRGGGSGTDTQYF
TGCGCCAGCAGCTTGTGGAGGGGCGGGGGTTCAGGCACAGATACGCAGTATTTT
>few|.|TRBV6-5|TRBJ2-1
CASSYSGLYSYNEQFF
TGTGCCAGCAGTTACTCGGGATTATACTCCTACAATGAGCAGTTCTTC
>.|TRBD1|TRBV27|TRBJ1-5
CASKFLTGRRIYSNQPQHF
TGTGCCAGCAAATTTCTGACAGGGAGGAGGATATATAGCAATCAGCCCCAGCATTTT
>.|TRBD1|TRBV12-5|TRBJ2-3
CASGLTTSQGAGDTQYF
TGTGCTAGTGGTTTGACTACTTCACAGGGGGCGGGAGATACGCAGTATTTT